This TCR beta chain appears in the sequencing data of a study of neurological immune-mediated disorders. This CDR3 has 13 amino acids. With 6 bases clipped from V and 2 bases from J, the junction kept 3 bases outside the gene matches. Whole-study findings and limits: Because no CDR3 amino acid sequences were shared across subjects by expanded clones, private repertoires were suggested in all groups. On phylogenetic grouping, the repertoires of 18 of 34 multiple sclerosis patients fell within one related-CDR3 cluster, constituting a possible signature.

A 10-nucleotide random UMI tagged transcripts in template-switch 5'RACE cDNA synthesis. MiXCR was run by TCRdb on the 5' RACE reads, yielding one entry per CDR3 protein. This sample yields roughly 71,000 distinct CDR3 sequences, of which approximately 4.1% are seen a single time; approximately 1.2% belongs to the top ten. This clonotype was seen at least ten times. The antigen is unknown. The TCR comes from a man aged 30-40 years with multiple sclerosis. This sequence joins TRBV12-3 or TRBV12-4 and TRBJ2-7; 8 bases are a match to TRBD2. The sequencing sample was made of PBMCs. The CDR3: CASSPGGTYEQYF. The DNA for the CDR3 is TGTGCCAGCAGCCCGGGGGGGACCTACGAGCAGTACTTC.